This T cell receptor beta chain was identified during a study of T cell changes during pregnancy in multiple sclerosis. The data were produced by immunoSEQ multiplex PCR, yet TCRdb's version contains in-frame clones alone and is incomplete. The table lists about 47,000 clones, around 89% of them singletons, with around 7.9% in the top ten. This clone was seen a few times. This clonotype originated in a female donor with multiple sclerosis, enrolled in a pregnancy study. This material consisted of CD8+ T cells from peripheral blood mononuclear cells, taken in the second trimester of pregnancy.

The CDR3 bases are TGTGCCAGTAGTATATCAGGGCTAACCTACAATGAGCAGTTCTTC. It codes for CASSISGLTYNEQFF. The chain joins TRBV19 to TRBJ2-1, with D possibly matching TRBD1 (5 bases). This CDR3 comprises 15 residues. Germline values: CDR1 LNHDA, CDR2 SQIVND (reference sequence). Trimming pared 2 bases from V and 2 bases from J, leaving 10 bases between. The entire variable domain, with the rest obtained from reference TRBV19 and TRBJ2-1, is as follows: DGGITQSPKYLFRKEGQNVTLSCEQNLNHDAMYWYRQDPGQGLRLIYYSQIVNDFQKGDIAEGYSVSREKKESFPLTVTSAQKNPTAFYLCASSISGLTYNEQFFGPGTRLTVL.